A selection of T cell receptor beta chains follows, all from one sample in a study of T cells after yellow fever vaccination. TCRdb fed the 5' RACE reads into MiXCR, producing one record per CDR3 protein. The sample consists of 310,000 or so distinct CDR3 sequences, around 3.6% of them appearing once. The sequencing here drew on PBMCs, taken on the day of the yellow fever booster vaccination. The receptors were gathered from a man between 18 and 29 years old who received the YFV17D yellow fever vaccine. The CDR3 runs from the conserved cysteine through the conserved F or W. A D gene is named only where the DNA matches it firmly. The size field is filled for only some rows; it gives once, few, many or a size class.

>.|TRBJ2-2|TRBV12-3/TRBV12-4|many
CASFQLPSTGELFF
TGTGCCAGCTTCCAGCTCCCTTCGACCGGGGAGCTGTTTTTT
>TRBD1|TRBJ1-3|TRBV5-1|few
CASSLFPGQGRNTIYF
TGCGCCAGCAGCTTGTTCCCGGGACAGGGGAGAAACACCATATATTTT
>.|TRBJ1-1|TRBV7-2|many
CASSTPRAGPNTEAFF
TGTGCCAGCAGCACTCCCCGTGCAGGGCCGAACACTGAAGCTTTCTTT
>TRBD2|TRBJ2-1|TRBV4-1|many
CASSHSGANEQFF
TGCGCCAGCAGCCATAGCGGGGCGAATGAGCAGTTCTTC
>.|TRBJ2-1|TRBV11-3|.
CASSGGGFNEQFF
TGTGCCAGCAGCGGGGGCGGTTTCAATGAGCAGTTCTTC
>TRBD2|TRBJ2-1|TRBV3-1|many
CASSQDIRETSEFYNEQFF
TGTGCCAGCAGCCAAGATATCAGGGAGACTAGCGAGTTCTACAATGAGCAGTTCTTC
>.|TRBJ1-2|TRBV10-3|few
CAISESEGQTLTF
TGTGCCATCAGTGAGTCAGAAGGACAGACTCTCACCTTC
>.|TRBJ1-1|TRBV5-5|.
CASSFNRENTEAFF
TGTGCCAGCAGCTTTAACAGGGAGAACACTGAAGCTTTCTTT
>TRBD1|TRBJ2-1|TRBV5-4|few
CASSLGTGEINEQFF
TGTGCCAGCAGCTTAGGGACAGGGGAAATCAATGAGCAGTTCTTC
>TRBD2|TRBJ2-3|TRBV20-1|.
CSATSGATGDTQYF
TGCAGTGCAACTAGCGGGGCCACAGGGGATACGCAGTATTTT
>.|TRBJ2-5|TRBV4-3|few
CASSQGGRRQETQYF
TGCGCCAGCAGCCAAGGGGGTAGGCGGCAAGAGACCCAGTACTTC
>TRBD1|TRBJ1-5|TRBV18|many
CASSPGTGGSQPQHF
TGTGCCAGCTCACCCGGGACAGGTGGAAGTCAGCCCCAGCATTTT
>.|TRBJ2-7|TRBV12-3/TRBV12-4|.
CASSLGILFGEQYF
TGTGCCAGCAGTTTAGGGATCCTCTTCGGGGAGCAGTACTTC
>TRBD2|TRBJ2-1|TRBV4-1|few
CASSRLAGLAEYNEQFF
TGCGCCAGCAGCCGGTTAGCCGGACTAGCGGAGTACAATGAGCAGTTCTTC
>.|TRBJ2-3|TRBV7-2|many
CASSFYRGRGTDTQYF
TGTGCCAGCAGCTTTTACCGGGGCCGAGGGACAGATACGCAGTATTTT
>TRBD1|TRBJ1-4|TRBV5-1|many
CASSSQGATNEKLFF
TGTGCCAGCAGTTCGCAGGGGGCAACTAATGAAAAACTGTTTTTT